The 32 T cell receptor beta chains given below trace back to one sample, sequenced in a study of molecular identifiers for immune sequencing clone quantification. MiXCR was run by TCRdb on the PCR reads, yielding one entry per CDR3 protein. Of tens of thousands of distinct CDR3 sequences in the sample, roughly 18% are singletons; the top ten hold 7% to 9%. The sample taken for sequencing was naive CD8+ T cells from blood, with Jurkat cell RNA spiked in. Specified subset: FACS-sorted CD8+CD4-CCR7+CD45RA+ naive T cells. All receptors come from a human donor in good health. Some libraries in this study had Jurkat cell RNA spiked in.

This clonotype was seen ten or more times. Here the CDR3 DNA reads TGTGCCAGCAGTAGGTACAGGGGAAAAGAGACCCAGTACTTC. It encodes CASSRYRGKETQYF. The chain is built from TRBV12-3 or TRBV12-4 and TRBJ2-5; 7 nucleotides match TRBD1. There are 14 residues in the CDR3. Trimming removed 5 bases from V and 3 bases from J; junction bases left unmatched: 6.

This clonotype was detected ten times or more. The genes are TRBV27 and TRBJ1-1, with D hard to call. The CDR3 has 13 amino acids. Germline V gene sequence: CDR1 MNHEY, CDR2 SMNVEV (reference sequence). The V and J ends lost 2 bases and 3 bases respectively, with 7 bases between them. The CDR3 loop reads CASSLEVYTEAFF. The CDR3 DNA reads TGTGCCAGCAGTTTAGAGGTTTACACTGAAGCTTTCTTT.

The table lists this clonotype with many counts. The chain recombines TRBV4-3 with TRBJ2-7; D gene unclear. CDR1 is LGHNA, CDR2 YSLEER, per germline. V gave up 0 bases and J gave up 2 bases, with 11 bases separating them. This CDR3 spans 15 amino acids. The CDR3 bases are TGCGCCAGCAGCCAAGATGAGGCGCCGCCCTACGAGCAGTACTTC. It yields the protein CASSQDEAPPYEQYF.

This rearrangement joins TRBV5-4 to TRBJ1-6; a possible D gene is TRBD1 (5 bases). CDR3 size: 13 residues. Between the trimmed V and J ends, which lost 0 bases and 10 bases, there was a span of 8 bases. Germline CDR1 reads SGHNT; CDR2 reads YYREEE (reference sequence). CDR3 sequence reads: CASSLEGDSPLHF. The CDR3 coding sequence is TGTGCCAGCAGCTTGGAAGGGGACTCACCCCTCCACTTT.

This clonotype was seen repeatedly, ten times or more. The chain combines TRBV10-3 with TRBJ2-1; D remains unclear. Germline values: CDR1 ENHRY, CDR2 SYGVKD. The V gene lost 4 bases and the J gene lost 2 bases, with 9 bases spanning the gap. This CDR3 spans 14 amino acids. The CDR3 sequence: CAISALRPYNEQFF. The CDR3 region has the DNA TGTGCCATCAGTGCTCTTCGCCCCTACAATGAGCAGTTCTTC.

The rearrangement joins TRBV28 to TRBJ2-3, with 7 bases matching TRBD1. V gave up 6 bases and J gave up 8 bases; unmatched junction bases: 14. Looked up from germline, CDR1 is MDHEN and CDR2 is SYDVKM. There are 15 residues in the CDR3. The CDR3: CASSAPTGVSGTQYF. The CDR3 DNA reads as TGTGCCAGCAGCGCGCCAACAGGGGTATCAGGTACGCAGTATTTT. Full variable domain (remainder filled in from reference TRBV28 and TRBJ2-3): DVKVTQSSRYLVKRTGEKVFLECVQDMDHENMFWYRQDPGLGLRLIYFSYDVKMKEKGDIPEGYSVSREKKERFSLILESASTNQTSMYLCASSAPTGVSGTQYFGPGTRLTVL.

This clonotype has at least ten counts. J is TRBJ2-1 and V is TRBV12-3 or TRBV12-4; 8 bases line up with TRBD2. There are 16 residues in the CDR3. Unmatched junction bases numbered 19, after V lost 8 bases and J lost 10 bases. The CDR3 spells CASSSGGGAGGGEQFF. DNA for the CDR3: TGTGCCAGCTCGAGTGGGGGGGGTGCGGGAGGAGGCGAGCAGTTCTTC.

This clonotype was counted only a few times. This chain connects TRBV15 to TRBJ2-7, with a tentative D call TRBD1 (6 bases). The ends were cut back, 4 bases at V and 5 bases at J, with 12 bases in the middle. The CDR3 is made up of 13 amino acids. Germline V lookup: CDR1 LNHNV, CDR2 YYDKDF (reference sequence). The CDR3 spells CATSIDRIHEQYF. CDR3 bases: TGTGCCACCAGCATTGACAGGATCCACGAGCAGTACTTC.

The V call is TRBV28, the J call TRBJ2-3, with D possibly being TRBD2 (6 bases). Deletions cut 6 bases from V and 4 bases from J, with 11 bases between. The CDR3 runs to 13 residues. Germline assignment: CDR1 MDHEN and CDR2 SYDVKM. The CDR3 region has the DNA TGTGCCAGCAGCGATCGACTAGCAGATACGCAGTATTTT. This encodes CASSDRLADTQYF. Full variable domain (missing parts from reference TRBV28 and TRBJ2-3): DVKVTQSSRYLVKRTGEKVFLECVQDMDHENMFWYRQDPGLGLRLIYFSYDVKMKEKGDIPEGYSVSREKKERFSLILESASTNQTSMYLCASSDRLADTQYFGPGTRLTVL.

This clonotype was counted only a few times. Here the CDR3 DNA reads TGTGCCAGCAGCAGGCCGGGAGAATACAATGAGCAGTTCTTC. This translates into CASSRPGEYNEQFF. V and J are TRBV11-2 and TRBJ2-1; D may be TRBD2 (6 bases). Per germline, CDR1 SGHAT and CDR2 FQNNGV. V dropped 5 bases and J dropped 4 bases, with 12 bases sitting between them. The CDR3 is made up of 14 amino acids.

The CDR3: CASRHTKGLEQYF. The DNA for the CDR3 is TGTGCCAGCAGACATACGAAGGGTTTGGAGCAGTACTTC. The V call is TRBV11-2, the J call TRBJ2-7; D is unresolved. Germline-derived CDR1 and CDR2 are SGHAT and FQNNGV. This CDR3 contains 13 residues. The ends were cut back, 6 bases at V and 7 bases at J, with 16 bases in the middle.

As to this clonotype: This clone may be a read error of a much larger clone one base away. J is TRBJ1-1 and V is TRBV7-2; possible D gene TRBD1, 5 bases. CDR1 and CDR2 from the germline V gene are SGHTA and FQGNSA. The CDR3 runs 16 residues. The CDR3 DNA follows: TGTGCCAGCAGCTTATCCCGAGGGGTAATGAACACTGATGCTTTCTTT. It yields the protein CASSLSRGVMNTDAFF.

This clonotype has at least ten counts. The genes are TRBV12-3 or TRBV12-4 and TRBJ2-6; D might be TRBD1 (6 bases). This CDR3 comprises 16 residues. V was clipped by 6 bases and J by 0 bases, with 12 bases between them. CDR3 residues: CASRALRGSGANVLTF. The DNA for the CDR3 is TGTGCCAGCAGGGCTCTCAGGGGCTCTGGGGCCAACGTCCTGACTTTC.

This clonotype was observed a few times. The rearrangement links TRBV28 to TRBJ1-5; D unresolved. Germline assignment: CDR1 MDHEN and CDR2 SYDVKM. Between the trimmed V and J ends, which lost 3 bases and 3 bases, there was a span of 6 bases. CDR3 size: 13 residues. The CDR3 DNA follows: TGTGCCAGCAGTTTGATGACCAATCAGCCCCAGCATTTT. Protein product: CASSLMTNQPQHF. The variable domain in full, with the rest retrieved from reference TRBV28 and TRBJ1-5, is DVKVTQSSRYLVKRTGEKVFLECVQDMDHENMFWYRQDPGLGLRLIYFSYDVKMKEKGDIPEGYSVSREKKERFSLILESASTNQTSMYLCASSLMTNQPQHFGDGTRLSIL.

This clonotype was detected many times. The V gene is TRBV5-1, the J gene TRBJ2-7; D perhaps matches TRBD1 (5 bases). CDR3 length: 14 residues. Germline V gene data show CDR1 as SGHRS and CDR2 as YFSETQ. Trimming cost V 3 bases and J 6 bases, with 16 bases left between them. The CDR3 spells CASSSGPAQGEQYF. The CDR3 bases are TGCGCCAGCAGCTCAGGGCCCGCCCAGGGCGAGCAGTACTTC.

As for this clonotype: The missing conserved phenylalanine or tryptophan at the end of this CDR3 makes a read error likely. The chain combines TRBV5-1 with TRBJ2-5; maybe TRBD1 (6 bases). Germline lookup yields CDR1 SGHRS and CDR2 YFSETQ. The CDR3 covers 16 residues. CDR3 protein: CASSSPGRDTQEAQYS. CDR3 DNA sequence: TGCGCCAGCAGCTCCCCCGGACGGGACACCCAAGAGGCCCAGTACTCC.

At least ten counts were recorded for this clonotype. The genes are TRBV28 and TRBJ1-1; a weak D match, TRBD1 (6 bases). The length of the CDR3 is 13 residues. The germline V gene encodes CDR1 MDHEN and CDR2 SYDVKM. V shed 3 bases and J shed 4 bases, with 9 bases lying between them. The CDR3 coding sequence is TGTGCCAGCAGTTTGAGGGGGGTCACTGAAGCTTTCTTT. Translating gives CASSLRGVTEAFF.

The rearrangement joins TRBV6-5 to TRBJ2-7; possible D gene TRBD1, 6 bases. Deletions cut 7 bases from V and 1 base from J, with 14 bases between. The CDR3 runs 14 residues. Germline V CDR1 and CDR2: MNHEY, SVGAGI. CDR3 region: CASKTRDISYEQYF. For the CDR3, the DNA is TGTGCCAGCAAAACAAGGGACATATCCTACGAGCAGTACTTC.

This clonotype appeared many times. The chain joins TRBV7-6 to TRBJ1-1, with TRBD1 as a possible D gene (5 bases). The germline V gene has CDR1 SGHVS and CDR2 FNYEAQ. The germline V and J ends were trimmed by 1 base and 0 bases, with 12 bases remaining between them. This CDR3 is 16 amino acids long. This CDR3 is CASSLVRGRVNTEAFF. The CDR3 nucleotides are TGTGCCAGCAGCTTAGTGCGGGGCCGAGTGAACACTGAAGCTTTCTTT. The variable domain in full, with the rest retrieved from reference TRBV7-6 and TRBJ1-1, is GAGVSQSPRYKVTKRGQDVALRCDPISGHVSLYWYRQALGQGPEFLTYFNYEAQQDKSGLPNDRFSAERPEGSISTLTIQRTEQRDSAMYRCASSLVRGRVNTEAFFGQGTRLTVV.

This clonotype was counted at least ten times. The rearrangement uses TRBV7-2 and TRBJ2-3; 9 positions agree with TRBD2. V lost 4 bases and J lost 6; bases outside the gene matches: 17. The CDR3 has 18 amino acids. CDR1 is SGHTA, CDR2 FQGNSA, per germline. The CDR3 region is CASSSNPPGSGRYDTQYF. The CDR3 DNA reads TGTGCCAGCAGCTCCAACCCCCCCGGCAGCGGGAGGTACGATACGCAGTATTTT.

This chain connects TRBV9 to TRBJ2-1; 8 positions match TRBD2. The germline CDR1 and CDR2 sequences are SGDLS and YYNGEE. With 6 bases clipped from V and 7 bases from J, the junction kept 12 bases outside the gene matches. There are 15 residues in the CDR3. The CDR3 reads CASTQWSSGGNEQFF. CDR3 bases: TGTGCCAGCACCCAGTGGTCCTCGGGAGGGAATGAGCAGTTCTTC.

The chain combines TRBV28 with TRBJ2-7; D tentatively reads TRBD1 or TRBD2 (5 bases each). CDR3 size: 14 residues. The V gene lost 4 bases and the J gene lost 4 bases, with 14 bases spanning the gap. Germline loops: CDR1 MDHEN, CDR2 SYDVKM. The CDR3 here is CASSSLSGAYEQYF. The CDR3 bases are TGTGCCAGCAGTTCCCTCTCCGGGGCTTACGAGCAGTACTTC.

In this sample, this clonotype turned up many times. The CDR3 here is CASSSLTGTSGSYEQYF. The CDR3 nucleotides read TGTGCCAGCAGTTCGTTAACCGGGACTAGCGGATCCTACGAGCAGTACTTC. The chain couples TRBV28 to TRBJ2-7, with TRBD2 matching over 11 bases. This CDR3 contains 17 residues. V shed 4 bases and J 1 base; nucleotides not matched to a gene: 9. The germline V gene encodes CDR1 MDHEN and CDR2 SYDVKM.

This clonotype turned up a few times. A read error may produce the germline difference seen at one junction end. The V call is TRBV14, the J call TRBJ2-1; D unclear. The CDR3 totals 15 residues. Germline-derived CDR1 and CDR2 are SGHDN and FVKESK. The CDR3 DNA sequence: TGTGTCAGCAGCCAAGATCGCGTCAGACACAATGAGCAGTTCTTC. This codes for CVSSQDRVRHNEQFF.

Details on this clonotype: This CDR3 is missing its conserved last phenylalanine or tryptophan, likely due to a read error. The J gene is TRBJ1-1, the V gene TRBV7-9; D ambiguous. Germline V gene sequence: CDR1 SEHNR, CDR2 FQNEAQ (reference sequence). V lost 2 bases, J lost 4 bases, and 14 bases lay in between. The CDR3 contains 15 residues. CDR3 loop: CASSLRRRAITEAFL. CDR3 in DNA: TGTGCCAGCAGCTTACGCAGAAGGGCTATCACTGAAGCTTTCCTT.

This clonotype was observed many times. The chain uses TRBV4-3 and TRBJ2-4, with a possible D match to TRBD2 (7 bases). The CDR3 consists of 16 residues. Per the germline V gene, CDR1 is LGHNA and CDR2 is YSLEER. Trimming shortened V by 2 bases and J by 1 base, and 12 bases separated the two germline ends. The CDR3 DNA reads TGCGCCAGCAGCCAAAACAGGGAGGGGGCCAAAAACATTCAGTACTTC. Its protein product is CASSQNREGAKNIQYF.

This clonotype appeared many times. This chain links TRBV7-2 with TRBJ2-1; weak D call: TRBD1 (6 bases). Trimming took off 2 bases at V and 0 bases at J, with 8 bases between the two ends. Germline V CDR1 and CDR2: SGHTA, FQGNSA. CDR3 length: 15 residues. CDR3 residues: CASSLQGYSYNEQFF. The CDR3 bases are TGTGCCAGCAGCTTACAGGGGTACTCCTACAATGAGCAGTTCTTC. Drawing the rest from reference TRBV7-2 and TRBJ2-1, the complete variable domain is GAGVSQSPSNKVTEKGKDVELRCDPISGHTALYWYRQSLGQGLEFLIYFQGNSAPDKSGLPSDRFSAERTGGSVSTLTIQRTQQEDSAVYLCASSLQGYSYNEQFFGPGTRLTVL.

Concerning this clonotype: Just one base apart from a much larger clone, this may be a read error. The rearrangement joins TRBV7-6 to TRBJ1-1; D is undetermined. The CDR3 sequence is 13 residues long. The germline CDR1 and CDR2 sequences are SGHVS and FNYEAQ. This chain's CDR3 is CASRGAMNTEASF. The CDR3 nucleotides are TGTGCCAGCAGGGGCGCGATGAACACTGAAGCTTCCTTT.

This clonotype was detected only a few times. This chain joins TRBV9 and TRBJ2-5; 7 bases are shared with TRBD1. V dropped 3 bases and J dropped 2; count of bases not matched to a gene: 7. The CDR3 is 15 residues long. The germline V gene encodes CDR1 SGDLS and CDR2 YYNGEE. CDR3 nucleotides: TGTGCCAGCAGCGCCTCCGGGACAGAGCAAGAGACCCAGTACTTC. It translates to CASSASGTEQETQYF.

The genes are TRBV7-9 and TRBJ2-1; TRBD2 aligns across 12 bases. Germline values: CDR1 SEHNR, CDR2 FQNEAQ (reference sequence). CDR3 size: 17 residues. Losses at the gene ends were 0 bases for V and 8 bases for J; bases not matched to a gene: 8. CDR3 DNA: TGTGCCAGCAGCTTAGCCTTGACTAGCGGGAGTATCGATGAGCAGTTCTTC. This sequence encodes CASSLALTSGSIDEQFF.

This clonotype occurred a few times. In DNA form, the CDR3 reads TGTGCCAGCAGCCTCGGGACGGAACAAGAGACCCAGTACTTC. Its protein is CASSLGTEQETQYF. This chain links TRBV11-2 with TRBJ2-5; the D gene could be TRBD1 or TRBD2 (5 bases each). From germline, CDR1 is SGHAT and CDR2 FQNNGV. Trimming took off 5 bases at V and 2 bases at J, with 12 bases between the two ends. There are 14 residues in the CDR3.

Ten or more counts support this clonotype. This sequence joins TRBV9 and TRBJ2-7; TRBD2 matches at 12 bases. V trimming: 2 bases; J trimming: 2 bases; junction bases outside the gene matches: 5. This CDR3 spans 16 amino acids. Germline-derived CDR1 and CDR2 are SGDLS and YYNGEE. In nucleotides, the CDR3 is TGTGCCAGCAGCGTCTACGCTAGCGGGGGGGCCTACGAGCAGTACTTC. Protein sequence: CASSVYASGGAYEQYF.